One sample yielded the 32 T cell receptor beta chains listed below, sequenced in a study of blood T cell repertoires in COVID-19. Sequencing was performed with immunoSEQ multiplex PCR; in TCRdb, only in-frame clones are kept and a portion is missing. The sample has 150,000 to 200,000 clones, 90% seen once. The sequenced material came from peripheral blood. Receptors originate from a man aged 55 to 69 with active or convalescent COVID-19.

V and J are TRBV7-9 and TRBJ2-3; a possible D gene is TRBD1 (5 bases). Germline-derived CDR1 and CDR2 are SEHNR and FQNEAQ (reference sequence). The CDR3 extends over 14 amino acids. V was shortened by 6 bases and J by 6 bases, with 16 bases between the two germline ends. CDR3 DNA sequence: TGTGCCAGCAGTCCACGAACAGGAGCGGATACGCAGTATTTT. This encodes CASSPRTGADTQYF.

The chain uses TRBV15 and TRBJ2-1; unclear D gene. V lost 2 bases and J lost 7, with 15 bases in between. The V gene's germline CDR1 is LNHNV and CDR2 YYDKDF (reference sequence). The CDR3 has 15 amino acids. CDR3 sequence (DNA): TGTGCCACCAGCAGATTCTCTATGGAACAGAATGAGCAGTTCTTC. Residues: CATSRFSMEQNEQFF.

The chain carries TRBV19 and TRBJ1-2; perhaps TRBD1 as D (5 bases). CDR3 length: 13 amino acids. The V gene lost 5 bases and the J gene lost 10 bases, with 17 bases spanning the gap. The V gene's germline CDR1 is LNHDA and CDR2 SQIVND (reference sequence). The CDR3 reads CASSSPTVELYTF. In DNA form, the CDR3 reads TGTGCCAGTAGTTCCCCGACAGTTGAGCTCTACACCTTC.

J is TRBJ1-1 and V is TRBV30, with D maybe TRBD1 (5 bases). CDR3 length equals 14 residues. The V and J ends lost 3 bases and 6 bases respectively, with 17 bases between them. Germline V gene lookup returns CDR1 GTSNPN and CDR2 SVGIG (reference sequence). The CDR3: CAWRGGRGFSEAFF. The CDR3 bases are TGTGCCTGGAGGGGTGGAAGGGGCTTTTCTGAAGCTTTCTTT.

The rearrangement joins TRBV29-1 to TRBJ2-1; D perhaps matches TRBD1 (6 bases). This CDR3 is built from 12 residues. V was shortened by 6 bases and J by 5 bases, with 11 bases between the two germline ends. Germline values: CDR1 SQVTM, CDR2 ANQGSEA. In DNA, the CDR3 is TGCAGCGTGTCAAGGACAGACAATGAGCAGTTCTTC. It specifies CSVSRTDNEQFF.

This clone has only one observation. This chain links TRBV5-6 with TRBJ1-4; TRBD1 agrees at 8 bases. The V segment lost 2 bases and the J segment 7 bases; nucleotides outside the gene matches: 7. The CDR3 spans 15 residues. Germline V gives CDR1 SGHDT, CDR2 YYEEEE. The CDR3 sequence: CASSLDQGAGEKLFF. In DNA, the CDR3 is TGTGCCAGCAGCTTAGACCAGGGGGCGGGTGAAAAACTGTTTTTT.

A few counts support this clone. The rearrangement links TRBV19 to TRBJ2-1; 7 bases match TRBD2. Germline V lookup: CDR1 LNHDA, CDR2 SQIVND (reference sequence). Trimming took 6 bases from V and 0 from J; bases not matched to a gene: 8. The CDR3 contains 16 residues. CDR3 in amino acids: CASSRGGRYSYNEQFF. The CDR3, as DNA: TGTGCCAGTAGCCGGGGAGGGAGGTACTCCTACAATGAGCAGTTCTTC.

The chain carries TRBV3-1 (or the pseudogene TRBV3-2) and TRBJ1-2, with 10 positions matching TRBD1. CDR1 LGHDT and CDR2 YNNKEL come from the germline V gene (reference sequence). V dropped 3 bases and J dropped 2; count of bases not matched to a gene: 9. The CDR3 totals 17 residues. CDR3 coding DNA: TGTGCCAGCAGCCATTTTGCGACAGGGGGCACCAACTATGGCTACACCTTC. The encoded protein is CASSHFATGGTNYGYTF.

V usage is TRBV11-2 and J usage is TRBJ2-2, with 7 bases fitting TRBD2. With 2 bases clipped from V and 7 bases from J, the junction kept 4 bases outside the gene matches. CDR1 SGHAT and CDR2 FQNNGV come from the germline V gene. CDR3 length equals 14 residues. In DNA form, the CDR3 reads TGTGCCAGCAGCTTAACTGGGAGGGTCGGGGAGCTGTTTTTT. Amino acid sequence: CASSLTGRVGELFF.

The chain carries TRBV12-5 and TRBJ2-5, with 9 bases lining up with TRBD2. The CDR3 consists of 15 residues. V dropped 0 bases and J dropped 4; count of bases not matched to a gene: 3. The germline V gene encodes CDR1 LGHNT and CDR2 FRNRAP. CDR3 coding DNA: TGTGCTAGTGGTTTGGTCACGCGGGGGGGAGAGACCCAGTACTTC. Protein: CASGLVTRGGETQYF.

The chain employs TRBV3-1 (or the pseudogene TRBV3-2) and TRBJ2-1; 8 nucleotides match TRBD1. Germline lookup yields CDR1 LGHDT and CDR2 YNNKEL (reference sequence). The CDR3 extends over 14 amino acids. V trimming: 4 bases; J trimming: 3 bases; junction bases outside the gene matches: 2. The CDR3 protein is CASSRDRIYNEQFF. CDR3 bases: TGTGCCAGCAGCCGGGACAGGATCTACAATGAGCAGTTCTTC.

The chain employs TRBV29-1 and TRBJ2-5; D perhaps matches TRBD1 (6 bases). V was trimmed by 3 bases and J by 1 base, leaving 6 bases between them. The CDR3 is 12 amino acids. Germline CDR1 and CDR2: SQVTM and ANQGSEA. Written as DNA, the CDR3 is TGCAGCGTTGACAGGGGCCAAGAGACCCAGTACTTC. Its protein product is CSVDRGQETQYF.

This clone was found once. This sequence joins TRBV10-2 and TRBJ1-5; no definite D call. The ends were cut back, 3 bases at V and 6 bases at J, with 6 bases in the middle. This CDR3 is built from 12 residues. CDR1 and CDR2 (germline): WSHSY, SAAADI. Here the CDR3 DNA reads TGCGCCAGCAGTGACGGTGCTCAGCCCCAGCATTTT. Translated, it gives CASSDGAQPQHF.

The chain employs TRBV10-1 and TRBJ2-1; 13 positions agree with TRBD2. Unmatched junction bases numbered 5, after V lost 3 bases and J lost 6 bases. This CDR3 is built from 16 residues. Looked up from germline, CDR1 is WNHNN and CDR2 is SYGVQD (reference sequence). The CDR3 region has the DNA TGCGCCAGCAGTGATAGGACTAGCGGGAGTGTCAATGAGCAGTTCTTC. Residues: CASSDRTSGSVNEQFF.

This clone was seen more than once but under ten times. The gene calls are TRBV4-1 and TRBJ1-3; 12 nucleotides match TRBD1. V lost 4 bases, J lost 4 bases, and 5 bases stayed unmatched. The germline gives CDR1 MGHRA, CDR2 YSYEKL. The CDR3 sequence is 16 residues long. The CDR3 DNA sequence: TGCGCCAGCAGCCCGACCGGGACAGGGGGCGGAAACACCATATATTTT. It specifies CASSPTGTGGGNTIYF.

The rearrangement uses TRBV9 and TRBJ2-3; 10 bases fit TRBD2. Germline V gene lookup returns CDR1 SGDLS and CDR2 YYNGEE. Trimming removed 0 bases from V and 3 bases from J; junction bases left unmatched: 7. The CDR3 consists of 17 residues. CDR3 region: CASSVGLPSGGTDTQYF. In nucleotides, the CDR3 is TGTGCCAGCAGCGTAGGCCTCCCTAGCGGGGGTACAGATACGCAGTATTTT. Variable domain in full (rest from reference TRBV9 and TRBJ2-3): DSGVTQTPKHLITATGQRVTLRCSPRSGDLSVYWYQQSLDQGLQFLIQYYNGEERAKGNILERFSAQQFPDLHSELNLSSLELGDSALYFCASSVGLPSGGTDTQYFGPGTRLTVL.

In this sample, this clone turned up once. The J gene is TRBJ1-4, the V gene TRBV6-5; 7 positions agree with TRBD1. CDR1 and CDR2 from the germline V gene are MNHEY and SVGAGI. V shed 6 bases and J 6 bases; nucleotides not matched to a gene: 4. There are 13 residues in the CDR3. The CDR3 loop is CASSAGTDEKLFF. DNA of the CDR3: TGTGCCAGCAGCGCCGGGACAGATGAAAAACTGTTTTTT.

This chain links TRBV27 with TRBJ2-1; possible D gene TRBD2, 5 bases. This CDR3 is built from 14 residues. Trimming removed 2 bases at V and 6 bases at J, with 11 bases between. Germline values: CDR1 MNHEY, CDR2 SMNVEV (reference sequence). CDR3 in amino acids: CASSLQRLLNEQFF. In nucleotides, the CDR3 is TGTGCCAGCAGTTTACAGCGGCTGCTCAATGAGCAGTTCTTC.

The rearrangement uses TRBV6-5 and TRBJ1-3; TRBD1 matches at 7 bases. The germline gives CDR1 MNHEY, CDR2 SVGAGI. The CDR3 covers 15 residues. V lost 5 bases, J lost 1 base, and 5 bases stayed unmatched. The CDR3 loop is CASSPRGVSGNTIYF. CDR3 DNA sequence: TGTGCCAGCAGTCCCAGGGGGGTGTCTGGAAACACCATATATTTT.

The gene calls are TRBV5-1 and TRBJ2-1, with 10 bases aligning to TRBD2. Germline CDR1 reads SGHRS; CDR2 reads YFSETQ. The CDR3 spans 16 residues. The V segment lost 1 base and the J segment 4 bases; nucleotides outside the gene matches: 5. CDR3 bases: TGCGCCAGCAGCTTGCCCAGCGGGGGGGCTTACAATGAGCAGTTCTTC. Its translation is CASSLPSGGAYNEQFF.

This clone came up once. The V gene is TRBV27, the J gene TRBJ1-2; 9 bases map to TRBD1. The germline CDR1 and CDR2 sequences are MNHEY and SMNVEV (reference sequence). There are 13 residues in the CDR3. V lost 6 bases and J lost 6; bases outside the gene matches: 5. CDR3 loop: CASRLQGANGYTF. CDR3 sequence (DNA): TGTGCCAGCAGACTACAGGGGGCCAATGGCTACACCTTC.

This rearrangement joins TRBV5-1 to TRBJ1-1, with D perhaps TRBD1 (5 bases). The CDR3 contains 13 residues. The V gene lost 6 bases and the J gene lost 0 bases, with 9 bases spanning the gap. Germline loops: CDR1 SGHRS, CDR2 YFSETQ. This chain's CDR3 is CASKQGMNTEAFF. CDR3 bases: TGCGCCAGCAAGCAGGGTATGAACACTGAAGCTTTCTTT.

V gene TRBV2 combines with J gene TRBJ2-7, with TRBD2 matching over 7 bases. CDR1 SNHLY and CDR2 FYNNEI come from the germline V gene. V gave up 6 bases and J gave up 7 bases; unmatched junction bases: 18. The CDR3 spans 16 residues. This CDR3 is CASRFKRRGLREEQYF. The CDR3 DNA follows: TGTGCCAGCAGATTCAAACGTCGGGGACTAAGGGAAGAGCAGTACTTC.

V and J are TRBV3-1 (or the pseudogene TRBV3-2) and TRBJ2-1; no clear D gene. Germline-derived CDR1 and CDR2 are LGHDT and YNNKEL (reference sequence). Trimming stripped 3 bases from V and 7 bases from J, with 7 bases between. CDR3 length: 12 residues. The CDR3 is CASSQLVNEQFF. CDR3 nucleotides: TGTGCCAGCAGCCAGCTAGTGAATGAGCAGTTCTTC.

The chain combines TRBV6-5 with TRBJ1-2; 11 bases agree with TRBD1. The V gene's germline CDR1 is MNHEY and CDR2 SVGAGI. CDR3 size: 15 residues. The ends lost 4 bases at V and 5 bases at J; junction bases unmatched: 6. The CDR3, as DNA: TGTGCCAGCAGTTCAAGGACAGGGGGCTTGTATGGCTACACCTTC. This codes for CASSSRTGGLYGYTF.

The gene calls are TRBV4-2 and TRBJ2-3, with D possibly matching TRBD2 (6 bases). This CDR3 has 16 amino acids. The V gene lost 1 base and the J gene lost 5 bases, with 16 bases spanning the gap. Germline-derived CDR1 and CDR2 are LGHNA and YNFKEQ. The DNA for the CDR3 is TGTGCCAGCAGCCAAGCTACTAGCTCGATTAGAGATACGCAGTATTTT. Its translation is CASSQATSSIRDTQYF.

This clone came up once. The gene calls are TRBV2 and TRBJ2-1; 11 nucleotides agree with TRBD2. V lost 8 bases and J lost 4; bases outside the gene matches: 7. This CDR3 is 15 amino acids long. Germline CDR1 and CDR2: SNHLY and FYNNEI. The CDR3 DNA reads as TGTGCCAGCGGAAGACTAGCGGGAAATTACAATGAGCAGTTCTTC. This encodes CASGRLAGNYNEQFF.

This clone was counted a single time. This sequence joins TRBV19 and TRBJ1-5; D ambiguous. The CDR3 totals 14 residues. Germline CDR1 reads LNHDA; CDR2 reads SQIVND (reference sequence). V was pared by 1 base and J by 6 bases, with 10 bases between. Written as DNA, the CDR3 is TGTGCCAGTAGTATAGGCCAGGTGGGTCAGCCCCAGCATTTT. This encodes CASSIGQVGQPQHF.

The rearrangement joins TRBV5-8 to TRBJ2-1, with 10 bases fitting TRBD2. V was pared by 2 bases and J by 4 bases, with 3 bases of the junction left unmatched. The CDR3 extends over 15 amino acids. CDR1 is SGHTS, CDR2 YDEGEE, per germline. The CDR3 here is CASSFGTSAYNEQFF. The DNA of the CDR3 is TGTGCCAGCAGCTTCGGGACTAGCGCTTACAATGAGCAGTTCTTC.

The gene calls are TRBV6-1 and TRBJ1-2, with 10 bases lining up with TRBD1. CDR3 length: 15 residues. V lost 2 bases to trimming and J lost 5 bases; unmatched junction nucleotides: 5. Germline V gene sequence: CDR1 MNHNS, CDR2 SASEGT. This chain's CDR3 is CASSERQGAFYGYTF. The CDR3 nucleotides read TGTGCCAGCAGTGAAAGACAGGGGGCTTTTTATGGCTACACCTTC.

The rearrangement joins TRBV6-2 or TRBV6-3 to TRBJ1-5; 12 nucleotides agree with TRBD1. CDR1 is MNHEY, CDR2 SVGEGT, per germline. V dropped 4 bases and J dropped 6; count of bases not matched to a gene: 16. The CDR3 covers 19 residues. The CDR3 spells CASSLNTGTGGASSQPQHF. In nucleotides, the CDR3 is TGTGCCAGCAGTTTGAACACCGGGACAGGGGGCGCATCTAGTCAGCCCCAGCATTTT.

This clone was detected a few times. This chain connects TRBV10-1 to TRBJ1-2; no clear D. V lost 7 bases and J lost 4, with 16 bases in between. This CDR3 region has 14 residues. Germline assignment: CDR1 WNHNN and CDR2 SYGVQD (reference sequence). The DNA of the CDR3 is TGCGCCAGCATCCGCCGGCAGGCCCTCTATGGCTACACCTTC. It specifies CASIRRQALYGYTF.